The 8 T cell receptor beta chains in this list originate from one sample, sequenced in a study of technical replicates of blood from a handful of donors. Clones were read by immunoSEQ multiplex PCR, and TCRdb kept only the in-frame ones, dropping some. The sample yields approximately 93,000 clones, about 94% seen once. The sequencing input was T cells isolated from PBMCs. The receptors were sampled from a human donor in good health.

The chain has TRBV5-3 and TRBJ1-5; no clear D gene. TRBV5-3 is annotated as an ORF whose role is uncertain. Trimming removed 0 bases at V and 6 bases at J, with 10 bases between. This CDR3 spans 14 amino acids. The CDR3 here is CARSLAGDLQPQHF. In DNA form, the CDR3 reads TGTGCCAGAAGCTTGGCCGGGGATCTTCAGCCCCAGCATTTT.

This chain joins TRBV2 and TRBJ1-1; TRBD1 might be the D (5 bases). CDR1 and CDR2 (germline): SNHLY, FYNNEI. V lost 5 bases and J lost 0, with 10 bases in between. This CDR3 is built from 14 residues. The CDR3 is CASSRGLMNTEAFF. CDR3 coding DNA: TGTGCCAGCAGTCGGGGGTTAATGAACACTGAAGCTTTCTTT.

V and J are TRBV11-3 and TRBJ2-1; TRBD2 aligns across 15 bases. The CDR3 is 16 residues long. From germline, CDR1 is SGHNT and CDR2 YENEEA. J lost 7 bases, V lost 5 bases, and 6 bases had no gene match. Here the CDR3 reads CASSPQGLAGGNEQFF. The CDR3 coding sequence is TGTGCCAGCAGCCCCCAGGGACTAGCGGGGGGTAATGAGCAGTTCTTC.

DNA for the CDR3: TGCGCCAGCAGCCAAGAGTTCCCTGATAATTCACCCCTCCACTTT. Its protein product is CASSQEFPDNSPLHF. The chain is built from TRBV4-1 and TRBJ1-6; D gene uncertain. V was pared by 0 bases and J by 5 bases, with 8 bases between. This CDR3 is built from 15 residues. Looked up from germline, CDR1 is MGHRA and CDR2 is YSYEKL.

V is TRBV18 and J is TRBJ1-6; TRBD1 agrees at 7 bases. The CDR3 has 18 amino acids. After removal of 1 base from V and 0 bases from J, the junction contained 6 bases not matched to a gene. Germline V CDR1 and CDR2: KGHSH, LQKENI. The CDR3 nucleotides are TGTGCCAGCTCACCACTGACAGGGACGAGCTCCTATAATTCACCCCTCCACTTT. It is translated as CASSPLTGTSSYNSPLHF.

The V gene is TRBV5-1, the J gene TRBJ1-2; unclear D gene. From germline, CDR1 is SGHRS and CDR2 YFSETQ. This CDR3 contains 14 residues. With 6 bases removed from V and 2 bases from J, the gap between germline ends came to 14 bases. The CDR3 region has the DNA TGCGCCAGCATCCCCCTGCCGGGGAACTATGGCTACACCTTC. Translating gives CASIPLPGNYGYTF.

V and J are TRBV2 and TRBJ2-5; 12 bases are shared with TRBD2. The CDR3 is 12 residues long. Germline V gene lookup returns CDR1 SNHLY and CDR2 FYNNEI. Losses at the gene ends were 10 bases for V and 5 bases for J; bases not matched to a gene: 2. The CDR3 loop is CATGTSGETQYF. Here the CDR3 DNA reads TGTGCCACAGGGACTAGCGGGGAGACCCAGTACTTC.

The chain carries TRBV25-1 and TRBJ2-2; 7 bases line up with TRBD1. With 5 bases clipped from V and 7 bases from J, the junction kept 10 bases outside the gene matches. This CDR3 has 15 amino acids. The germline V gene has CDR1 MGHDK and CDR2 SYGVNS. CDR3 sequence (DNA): TGTGCCAGCAGTCCCTCCACAGGGGTTAGCGGGGAGCTGTTTTTT. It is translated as CASSPSTGVSGELFF.